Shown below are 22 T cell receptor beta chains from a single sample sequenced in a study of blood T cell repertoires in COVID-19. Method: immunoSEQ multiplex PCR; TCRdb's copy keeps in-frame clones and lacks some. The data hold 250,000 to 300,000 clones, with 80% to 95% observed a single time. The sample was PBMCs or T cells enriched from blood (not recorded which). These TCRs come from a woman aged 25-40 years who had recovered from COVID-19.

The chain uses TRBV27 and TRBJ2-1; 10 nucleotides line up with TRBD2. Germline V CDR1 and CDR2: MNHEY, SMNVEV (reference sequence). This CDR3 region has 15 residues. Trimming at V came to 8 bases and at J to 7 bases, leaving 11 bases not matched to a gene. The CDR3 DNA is TGTGCCAGCGGCCCTACAGCGGGAGGGTTAAATGAGCAGTTCTTC. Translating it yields CASGPTAGGLNEQFF.

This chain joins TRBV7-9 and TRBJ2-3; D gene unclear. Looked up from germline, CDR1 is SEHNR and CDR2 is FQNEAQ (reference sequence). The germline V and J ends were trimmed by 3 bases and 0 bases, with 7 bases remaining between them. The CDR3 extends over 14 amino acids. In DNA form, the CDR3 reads TGTGCCAGCAGCTTCCCGTCTAGCACAGATACGCAGTATTTT. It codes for CASSFPSSTDTQYF.

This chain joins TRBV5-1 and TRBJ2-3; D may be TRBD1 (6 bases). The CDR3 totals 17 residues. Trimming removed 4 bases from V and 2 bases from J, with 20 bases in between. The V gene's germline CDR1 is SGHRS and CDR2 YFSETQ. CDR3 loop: CASSPARDTYNTDTQYF. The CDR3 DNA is TGCGCCAGCAGCCCCGCTCGGGACACATATAACACAGATACGCAGTATTTT.

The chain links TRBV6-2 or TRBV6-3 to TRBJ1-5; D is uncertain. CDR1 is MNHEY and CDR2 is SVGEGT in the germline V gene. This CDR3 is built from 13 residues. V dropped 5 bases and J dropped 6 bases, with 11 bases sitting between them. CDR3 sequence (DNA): TGTGCCAGCAGTCGGGAGGCGGTTCAGCCCCAGCATTTT. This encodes CASSREAVQPQHF.

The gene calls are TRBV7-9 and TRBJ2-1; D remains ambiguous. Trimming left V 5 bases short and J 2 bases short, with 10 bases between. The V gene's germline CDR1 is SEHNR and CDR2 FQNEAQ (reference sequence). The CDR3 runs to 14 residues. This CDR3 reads CASSPRPTYNEQFF. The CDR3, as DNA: TGTGCCAGCAGCCCGAGGCCCACCTACAATGAGCAGTTCTTC.

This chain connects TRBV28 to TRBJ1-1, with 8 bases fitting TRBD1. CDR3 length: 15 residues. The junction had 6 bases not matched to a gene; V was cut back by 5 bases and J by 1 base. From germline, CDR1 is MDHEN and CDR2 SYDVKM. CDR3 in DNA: TGTGCCAGCAGTCCTCTGACAGGGGCGAACACTGAAGCTTTCTTT. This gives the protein CASSPLTGANTEAFF.

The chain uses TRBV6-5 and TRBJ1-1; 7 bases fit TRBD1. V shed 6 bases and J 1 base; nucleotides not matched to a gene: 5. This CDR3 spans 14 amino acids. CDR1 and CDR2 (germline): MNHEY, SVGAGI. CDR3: CASSSRTGNTEAFF. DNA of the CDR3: TGTGCCAGCAGCTCGCGGACAGGGAACACTGAAGCTTTCTTT.

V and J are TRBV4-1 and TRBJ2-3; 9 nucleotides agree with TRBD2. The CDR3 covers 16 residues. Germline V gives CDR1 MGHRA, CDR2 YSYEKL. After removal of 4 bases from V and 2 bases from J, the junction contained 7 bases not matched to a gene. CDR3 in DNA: TGCGCCAGCAGCCTAAATAGCGGGGGACTCACAGATACGCAGTATTTT. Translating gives CASSLNSGGLTDTQYF.

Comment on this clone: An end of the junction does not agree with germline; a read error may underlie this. The CDR3 coding sequence is TGTGCCAGCAGTGAAATCCTGGACTCTTCAACCCTCCACTTT. It yields the protein CASSEILDSSTLHF. V and J are TRBV2 and TRBJ1-6; D gene uncertain. This CDR3 spans 14 amino acids. Germline assignment: CDR1 SNHLY and CDR2 FYNNEI.

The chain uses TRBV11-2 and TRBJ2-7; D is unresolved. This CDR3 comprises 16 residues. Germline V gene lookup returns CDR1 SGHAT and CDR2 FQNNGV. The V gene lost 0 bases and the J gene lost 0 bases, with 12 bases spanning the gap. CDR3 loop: CASSLDAPVSSYEQYF. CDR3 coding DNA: TGTGCCAGCAGCTTAGACGCCCCCGTGAGCTCCTACGAGCAGTACTTC.

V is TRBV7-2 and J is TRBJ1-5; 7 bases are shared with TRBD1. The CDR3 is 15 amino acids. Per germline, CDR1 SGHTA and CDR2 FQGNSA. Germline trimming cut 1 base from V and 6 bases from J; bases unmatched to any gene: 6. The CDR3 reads CASSLVSDRAQPQHF. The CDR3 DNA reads TGTGCCAGCAGCTTAGTGTCCGACAGGGCTCAGCCCCAGCATTTT.

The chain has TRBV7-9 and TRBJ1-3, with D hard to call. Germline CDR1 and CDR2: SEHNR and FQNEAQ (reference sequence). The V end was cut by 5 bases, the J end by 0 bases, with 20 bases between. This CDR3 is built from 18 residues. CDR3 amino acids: CASSPTAGGLHSGNTIYF. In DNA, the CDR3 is TGTGCCAGCAGCCCGACCGCAGGCGGGCTACACTCTGGAAACACCATATATTTT.

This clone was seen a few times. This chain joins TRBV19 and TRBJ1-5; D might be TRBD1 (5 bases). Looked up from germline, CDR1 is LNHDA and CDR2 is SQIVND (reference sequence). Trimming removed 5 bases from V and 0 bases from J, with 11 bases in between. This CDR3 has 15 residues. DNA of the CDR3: TGTGCCAGTAGTCAGGGAGGCTATAGCAATCAGCCCCAGCATTTT. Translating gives CASSQGGYSNQPQHF.

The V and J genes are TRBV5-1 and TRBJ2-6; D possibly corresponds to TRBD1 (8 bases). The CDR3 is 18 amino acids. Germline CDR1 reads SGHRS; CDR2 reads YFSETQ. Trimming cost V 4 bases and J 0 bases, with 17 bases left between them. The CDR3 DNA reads TGCGCCAGCAGCGGCCACAGGGGGGGTGTCTCTGGGGCCAACGTCCTGACTTTC. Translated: CASSGHRGGVSGANVLTF.

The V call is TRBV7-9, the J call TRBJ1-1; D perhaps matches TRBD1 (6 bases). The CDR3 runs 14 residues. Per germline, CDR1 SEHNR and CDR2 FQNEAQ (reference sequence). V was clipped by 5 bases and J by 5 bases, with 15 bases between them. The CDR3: CASSPPGDRTEAFF. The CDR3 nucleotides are TGTGCCAGCAGCCCGCCAGGGGATCGAACTGAAGCTTTCTTT.

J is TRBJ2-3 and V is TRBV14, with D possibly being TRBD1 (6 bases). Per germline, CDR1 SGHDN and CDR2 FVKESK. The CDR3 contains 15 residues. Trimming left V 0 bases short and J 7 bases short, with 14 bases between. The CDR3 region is CASSQEWGQGNTQYF. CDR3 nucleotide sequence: TGTGCCAGCAGCCAAGAATGGGGGCAAGGGAATACGCAGTATTTT.

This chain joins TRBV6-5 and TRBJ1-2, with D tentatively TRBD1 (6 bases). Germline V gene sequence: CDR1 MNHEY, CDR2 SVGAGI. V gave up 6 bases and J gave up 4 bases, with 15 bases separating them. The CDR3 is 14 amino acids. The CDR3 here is CASRQGPLSYGYTF. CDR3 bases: TGTGCCAGCAGACAGGGCCCCCTTTCCTATGGCTACACCTTC.

The CDR3 bases are TGTGCCAGCAGTCCCCTTACAGGGGGCTTCACTGAAGCTTTCTTT. Translating it yields CASSPLTGGFTEAFF. The chain couples TRBV6-2 or TRBV6-3 to TRBJ1-1; 9 bases match TRBD1. This CDR3 has 15 amino acids. Trimming cost V 5 bases and J 4 bases; bases outside gene matches: 8. Germline V gives CDR1 MNHEY, CDR2 SVGEGT.

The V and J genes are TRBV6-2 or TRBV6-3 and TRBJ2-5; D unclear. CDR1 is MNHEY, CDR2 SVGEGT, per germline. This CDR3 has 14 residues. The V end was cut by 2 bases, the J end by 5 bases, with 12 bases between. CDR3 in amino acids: CASSYGPGGETQYF. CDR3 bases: TGTGCCAGCAGTTACGGGCCAGGTGGGGAGACCCAGTACTTC.

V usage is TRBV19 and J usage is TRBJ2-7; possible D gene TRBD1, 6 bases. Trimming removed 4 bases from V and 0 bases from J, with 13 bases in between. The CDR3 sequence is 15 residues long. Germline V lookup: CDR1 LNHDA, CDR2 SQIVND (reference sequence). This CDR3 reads CASSTRAGDSYEQYF. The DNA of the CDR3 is TGTGCCAGTAGTACCCGGGCAGGGGACTCCTACGAGCAGTACTTC.

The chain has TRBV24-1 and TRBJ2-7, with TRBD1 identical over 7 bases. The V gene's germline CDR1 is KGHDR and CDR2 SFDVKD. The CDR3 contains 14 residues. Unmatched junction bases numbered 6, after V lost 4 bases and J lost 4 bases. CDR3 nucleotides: TGTGCCACCAGTGAAGGACAGGTATCTTACGAGCAGTACTTC. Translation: CATSEGQVSYEQYF.

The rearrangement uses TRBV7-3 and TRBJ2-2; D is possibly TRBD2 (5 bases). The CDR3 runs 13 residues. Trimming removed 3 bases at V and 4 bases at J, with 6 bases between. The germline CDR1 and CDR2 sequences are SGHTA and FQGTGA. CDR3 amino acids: CASSFGVTGELFF. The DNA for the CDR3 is TGTGCCAGCAGCTTCGGGGTCACCGGGGAGCTGTTTTTT.